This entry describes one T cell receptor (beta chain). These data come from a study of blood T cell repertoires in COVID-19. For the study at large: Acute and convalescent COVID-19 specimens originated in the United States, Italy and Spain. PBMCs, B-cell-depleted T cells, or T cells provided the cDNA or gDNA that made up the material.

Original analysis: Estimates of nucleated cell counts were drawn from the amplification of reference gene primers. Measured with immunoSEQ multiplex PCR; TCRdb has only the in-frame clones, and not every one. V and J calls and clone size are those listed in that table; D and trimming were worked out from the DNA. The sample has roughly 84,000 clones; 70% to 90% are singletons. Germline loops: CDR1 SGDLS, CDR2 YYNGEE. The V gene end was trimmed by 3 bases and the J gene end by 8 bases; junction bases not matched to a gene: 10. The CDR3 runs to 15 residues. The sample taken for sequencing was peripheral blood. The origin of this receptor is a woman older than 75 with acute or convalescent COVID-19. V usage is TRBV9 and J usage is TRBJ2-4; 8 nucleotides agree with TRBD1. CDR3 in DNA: TGTGCCAGCAGCGCCGCCACAGGGGGATCCGACATTCAGTACTTC. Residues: CASSAATGGSDIQYF.